This T cell receptor beta chain appears in the sequencing data of a study of T cell responses to AZD1222 COVID-19 vaccine. Study context: Second doses that came at about 4 or about 12 weeks were put together. Broader study findings: In a largely white British group with more females than males, clonal diversity was possibly underestimated. CD4 TCRs covered the whole spike, strongest at regions 160-218 and 743-854.

Sequenced by immunoSEQ multiplex PCR; TCRdb stores in-frame clones only, minus some. The data show some 130,000 clones, about nine tenths seen once. To note about this clone: Its antigen is unknown.

This specimen was peripheral blood, taken on day 0 of AZD1222 vaccination. This receptor was identified in an adult in good health.

In DNA, the CDR3 is TGTGCCTGGGAAAATGGAGGTCAGCCCCAGCATTTT. It is translated as CAWENGGQPQHF. The V call is TRBV30, the J call TRBJ1-5; no definite D call. V was clipped by 5 bases and J by 6 bases, with 11 bases between them. Germline values: CDR1 GTSNPN, CDR2 SVGIG (reference sequence). The CDR3 is 12 amino acids. The variable domain in full, completed from reference TRBV30 and TRBJ1-5, reads SQTIHQWPATLVQPVGSPLSLECTVEGTSNPNLYWYRQAAGRGLQLLFYSVGIGQISSEVPQNLSASRPQDRQFILSSKKLLLSDSGFYLCAWENGGQPQHFGDGTRLSIL.